These 8 T cell receptor beta chains share one sample of origin, sequenced in a study of OX40 agonist ivuxolimab in advanced cancers. Measured with immunoSEQ multiplex PCR; TCRdb has only the in-frame clones, and not every one. The top ten hold over 6% of the sample, which has under 70,000 clones, around 90% seen once. The input for sequencing was CD4+ or CD8+ T cells sorted from blood, taken in a trial of the OX40 agonist ivuxolimab. These receptor sequences come from an adult with an advanced solid tumor such as melanoma, head and neck, liver or kidney cancer.

This chain joins TRBV27 and TRBJ1-1, with 8 bases matching TRBD1. Germline V gene lookup returns CDR1 MNHEY and CDR2 SMNVEV (reference sequence). This CDR3 is 13 amino acids long. V dropped 3 bases and J dropped 6; count of bases not matched to a gene: 3. CDR3 sequence: CASSLTGVPEAFF. The CDR3 DNA sequence: TGTGCCAGCAGTTTGACAGGGGTCCCTGAAGCTTTCTTT.

V and J are TRBV4-2 and TRBJ2-1; D uncertain. CDR1 is LGHNA and CDR2 is YNFKEQ in the germline V gene. Trimming shortened V by 1 base and J by 6 bases, and 13 bases separated the two germline ends. The CDR3 covers 15 residues. The CDR3 bases are TGTGCCAGCAGCCAAGTGTCGGGTCAGGCCAATGAGCAGTTCTTC. Translating it yields CASSQVSGQANEQFF.

The V gene is TRBV5-4, the J gene TRBJ2-5, with 8 bases fitting TRBD2. Near its end, the DNA agrees better with TRBJ2-7, so the J call may be wrong. This CDR3 contains 15 residues. CDR1 SGHNT and CDR2 YYREEE come from the germline V gene (reference sequence). The CDR3 loop reads CASSLWRGASYEQYF. CDR3 sequence (DNA): TGTGCCAGCAGCTTGTGGCGGGGGGCCTCCTACGAGCAGTACTTC.

This clone was detected once. The genes are TRBV7-6 and TRBJ2-5; 12 bases are shared with TRBD2. The CDR3 is made up of 18 amino acids. CDR1 SGHVS and CDR2 FNYEAQ come from the germline V gene. With V trimmed by 5 bases and J by 4 bases, 14 bases remained unmatched. CDR3 region: CASSPDGLAGGFVETQYF. CDR3 in DNA: TGTGCCAGCAGCCCAGACGGCCTAGCGGGGGGGTTCGTAGAGACCCAGTACTTC.

The chain recombines TRBV6-4 with TRBJ1-2, with a possible D match to TRBD1 (6 bases). This CDR3 contains 13 residues. With 3 bases removed from V and 4 bases from J, the gap between germline ends came to 9 bases. Germline-derived CDR1 and CDR2 are MRHNA and SNTAGT. CDR3 amino acids: CASSELGGYGYTF. The CDR3 DNA is TGTGCCAGCAGTGAATTAGGGGGCTATGGCTACACCTTC.

The rearrangement links TRBV4-1 to TRBJ2-5; 8 bases line up with TRBD1. The better agreement between TRBJ2-7 and the DNA end casts doubt on the J call. The germline V gene encodes CDR1 MGHRA and CDR2 YSYEKL. There are 15 residues in the CDR3. CDR3 in DNA: TGCGCCAGCAGCCAAGTGAGGACAGGGACCTACGAGCAGTACTTC. It is translated as CASSQVRTGTYEQYF.

This clone was counted once. A much larger clone sits a single nucleotide away, making a read error possible. The chain is built from TRBV27 and TRBJ2-3, with D possibly TRBD2 on 6 matching bases. The CDR3 is 13 amino acids. The germline V gene encodes CDR1 MNHEY and CDR2 SMNVEV (reference sequence). V lost 6 bases to trimming and J lost 0 bases, with 7 bases between them. The CDR3 here is CASRGTSTDTQYF. The CDR3 DNA is TGTGCCAGCAGGGGGACTAGCACAGATACGCAGTATTTT.

The chain couples TRBV4-1 to TRBJ2-5; a weak D match, TRBD2 (6 bases). Germline V gene lookup returns CDR1 MGHRA and CDR2 YSYEKL. The CDR3 has 14 residues. V lost 6 bases, J lost 7 bases, and 18 bases lay in between. The CDR3 nucleotides read TGCGCCAGCAGAACTGACAGCCTGGGGGGGACCCAGTACTTC. Translating it yields CASRTDSLGGTQYF.